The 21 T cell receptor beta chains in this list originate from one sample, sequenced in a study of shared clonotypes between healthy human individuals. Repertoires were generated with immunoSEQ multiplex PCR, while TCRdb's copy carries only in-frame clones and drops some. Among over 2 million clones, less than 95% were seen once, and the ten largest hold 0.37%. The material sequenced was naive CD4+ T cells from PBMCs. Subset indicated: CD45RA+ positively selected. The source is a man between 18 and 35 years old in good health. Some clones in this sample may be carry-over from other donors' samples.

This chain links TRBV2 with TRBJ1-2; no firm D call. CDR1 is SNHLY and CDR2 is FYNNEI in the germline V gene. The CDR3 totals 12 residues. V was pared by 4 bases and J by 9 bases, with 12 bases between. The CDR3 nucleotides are TGTGCCAGCAGTGTCGAGCCCTTGAGCTACACCTTC. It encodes CASSVEPLSYTF.

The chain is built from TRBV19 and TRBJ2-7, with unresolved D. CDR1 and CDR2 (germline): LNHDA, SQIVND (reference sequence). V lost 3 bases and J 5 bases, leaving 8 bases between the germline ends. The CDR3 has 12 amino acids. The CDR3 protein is CASSIELHEQYF. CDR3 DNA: TGTGCCAGTAGTATCGAGTTGCACGAGCAGTACTTC.

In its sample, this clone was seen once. Here the CDR3 reads CASSGRALGEQYF. The CDR3 DNA sequence: TGTGCCAGCAGCGGCCGGGCTCTTGGCGAGCAGTACTTC. V usage is TRBV9 and J usage is TRBJ2-7; D is ambiguous. Germline V gene sequence: CDR1 SGDLS, CDR2 YYNGEE. V was clipped by 3 bases and J by 6 bases, with 13 bases between them. The CDR3 runs 13 residues.

The DNA of the CDR3 is TGTGCCAGCAGCTACCAGGGGGTTAACGAGCAGTACTTC. Translated, it gives CASSYQGVNEQYF. The chain is built from TRBV7-8 and TRBJ2-7; 7 bases map to TRBD1. Germline values: CDR1 SGHVS, CDR2 FQNEAQ. Germline trimming cut 4 bases from V and 5 bases from J; bases unmatched to any gene: 5. The CDR3 has 13 amino acids.

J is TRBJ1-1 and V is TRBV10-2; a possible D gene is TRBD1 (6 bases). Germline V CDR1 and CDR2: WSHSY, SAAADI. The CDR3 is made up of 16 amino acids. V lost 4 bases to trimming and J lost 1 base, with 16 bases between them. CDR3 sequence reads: CASSVEITGRNTEAFF. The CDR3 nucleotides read TGCGCCAGCAGTGTCGAAATTACAGGGAGGAACACTGAAGCTTTCTTT.

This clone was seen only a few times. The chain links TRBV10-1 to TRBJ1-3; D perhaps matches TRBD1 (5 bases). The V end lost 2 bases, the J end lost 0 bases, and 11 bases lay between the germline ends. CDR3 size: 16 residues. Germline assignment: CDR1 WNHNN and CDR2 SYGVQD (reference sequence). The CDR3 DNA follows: TGCGCCAGCAGTGAGGGACACTTGAGCTCTGGAAACACCATATATTTT. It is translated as CASSEGHLSSGNTIYF.

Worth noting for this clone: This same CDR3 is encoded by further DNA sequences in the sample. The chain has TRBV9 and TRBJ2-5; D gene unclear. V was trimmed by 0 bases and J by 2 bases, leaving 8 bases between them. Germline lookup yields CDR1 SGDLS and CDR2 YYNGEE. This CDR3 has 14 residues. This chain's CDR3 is CASSVEGLQETQYF. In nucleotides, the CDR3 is TGTGCCAGCAGCGTAGAGGGCCTACAAGAGACCCAGTACTTC.

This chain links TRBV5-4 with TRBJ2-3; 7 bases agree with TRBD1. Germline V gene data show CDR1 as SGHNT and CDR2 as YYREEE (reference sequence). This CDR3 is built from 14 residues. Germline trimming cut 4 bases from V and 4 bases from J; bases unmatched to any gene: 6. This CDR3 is CASSALQGPDTQYF. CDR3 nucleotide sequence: TGTGCCAGCAGCGCGCTACAGGGGCCAGATACGCAGTATTTT.

This CDR3 reads CATSRELGGTQYF. CDR3 nucleotides: TGTGCCACCAGCAGAGAGTTAGGCGGTACGCAGTATTTT. The gene calls are TRBV15 and TRBJ2-3; D is unclear. The CDR3 is made up of 13 amino acids. Germline V lookup: CDR1 LNHNV, CDR2 YYDKDF (reference sequence). V gave up 0 bases and J gave up 8 bases, with 9 bases separating them.

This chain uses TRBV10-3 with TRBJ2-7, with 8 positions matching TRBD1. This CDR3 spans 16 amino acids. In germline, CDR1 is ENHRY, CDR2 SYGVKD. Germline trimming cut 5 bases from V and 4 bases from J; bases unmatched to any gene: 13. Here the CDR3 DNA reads TGTGCCATCAGTCCCGGAGAGGGACAGGTATCTTACGAGCAGTACTTC. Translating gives CAISPGEGQVSYEQYF.

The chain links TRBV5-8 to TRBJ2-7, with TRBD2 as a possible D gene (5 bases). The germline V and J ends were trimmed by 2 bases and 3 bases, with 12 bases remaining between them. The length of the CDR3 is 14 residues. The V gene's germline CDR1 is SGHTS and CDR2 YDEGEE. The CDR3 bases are TGTGCCAGCAGCTTAGGGAGTCGTGGCTACGAGCAGTACTTC. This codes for CASSLGSRGYEQYF. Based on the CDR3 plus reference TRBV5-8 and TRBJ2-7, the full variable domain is EAGVTQSPTHLIKTRGQQATLRCSPISGHTSVYWYQQALGLGLQFLLWYDEGEERNRGNFPPRFSGRQFPNYSSELNVNALELEDSALYLCASSLGSRGYEQYFGPGTRLTVT.

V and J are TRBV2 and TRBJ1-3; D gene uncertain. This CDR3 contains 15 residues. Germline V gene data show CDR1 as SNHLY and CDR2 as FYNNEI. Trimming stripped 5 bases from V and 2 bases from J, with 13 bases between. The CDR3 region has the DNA TGTGCCAGCAGTACAAGACAAGGCACTGGAAACACCATATATTTT. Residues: CASSTRQGTGNTIYF.

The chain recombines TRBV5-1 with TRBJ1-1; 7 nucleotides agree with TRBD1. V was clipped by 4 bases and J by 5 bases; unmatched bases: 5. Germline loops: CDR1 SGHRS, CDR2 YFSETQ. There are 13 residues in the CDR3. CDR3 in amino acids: CASSVDRETEAFF. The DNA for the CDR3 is TGCGCCAGCAGCGTCGACAGGGAGACTGAAGCTTTCTTT.

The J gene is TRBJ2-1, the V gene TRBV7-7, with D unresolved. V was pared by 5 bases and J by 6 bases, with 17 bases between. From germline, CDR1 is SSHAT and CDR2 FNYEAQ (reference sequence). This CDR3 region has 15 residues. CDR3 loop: CASSPVGWLGNEQFF. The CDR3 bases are TGTGCCAGCAGCCCTGTTGGATGGCTCGGCAATGAGCAGTTCTTC.

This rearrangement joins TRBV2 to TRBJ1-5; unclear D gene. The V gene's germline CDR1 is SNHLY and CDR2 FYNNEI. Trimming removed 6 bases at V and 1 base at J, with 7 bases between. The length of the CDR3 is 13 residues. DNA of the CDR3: TGTGCCAGCAGAGCGCAAAGCAATCAGCCCCAGCATTTT. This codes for CASRAQSNQPQHF.

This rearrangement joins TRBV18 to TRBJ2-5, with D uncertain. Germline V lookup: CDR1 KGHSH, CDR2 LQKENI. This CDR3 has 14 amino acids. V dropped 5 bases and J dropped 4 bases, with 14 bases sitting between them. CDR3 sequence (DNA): TGTGCCAGCTCAGGTTCTCGTTCTGGAGAGACCCAGTACTTC. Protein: CASSGSRSGETQYF. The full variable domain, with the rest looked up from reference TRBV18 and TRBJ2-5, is NAGVMQNPRHLVRRRGQEARLRCSPMKGHSHVYWYRQLPEEGLKFMVYLQKENIIDESGMPKERFSAEFPKEGPSILRIQQVVRGDSAAYFCASSGSRSGETQYFGPGTRLLVL.

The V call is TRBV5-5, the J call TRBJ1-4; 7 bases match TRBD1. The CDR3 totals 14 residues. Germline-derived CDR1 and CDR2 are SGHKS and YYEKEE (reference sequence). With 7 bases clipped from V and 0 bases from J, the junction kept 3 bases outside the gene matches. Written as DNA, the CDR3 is TGTGCCAGCGGGGGGACAGCAACTAATGAAAAACTGTTTTTT. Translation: CASGGTATNEKLFF.

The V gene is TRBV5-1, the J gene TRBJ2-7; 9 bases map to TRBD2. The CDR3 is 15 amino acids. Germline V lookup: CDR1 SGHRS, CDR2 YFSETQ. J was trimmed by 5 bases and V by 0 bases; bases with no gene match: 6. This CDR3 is CASSLAVAGVNEQYF. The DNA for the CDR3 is TGCGCCAGCAGCTTGGCAGTAGCGGGAGTCAACGAGCAGTACTTC.

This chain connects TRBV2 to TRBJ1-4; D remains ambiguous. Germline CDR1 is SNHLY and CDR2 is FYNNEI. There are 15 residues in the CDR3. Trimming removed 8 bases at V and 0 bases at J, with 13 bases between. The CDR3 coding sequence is TGTGCCAGCGCGTCAGACGGTGCAACTAATGAAAAACTGTTTTTT. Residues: CASASDGATNEKLFF.

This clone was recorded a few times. The CDR3 region is CASSPSVSYTF. DNA of the CDR3: TGTGCCAGCAGCCCGTCGGTCAGCTACACCTTC. This chain joins TRBV11-2 and TRBJ1-2; unclear D gene. Germline V gene data show CDR1 as SGHAT and CDR2 as FQNNGV. With 5 bases removed from V and 9 bases from J, the gap between germline ends came to 10 bases. The length of the CDR3 is 11 residues.

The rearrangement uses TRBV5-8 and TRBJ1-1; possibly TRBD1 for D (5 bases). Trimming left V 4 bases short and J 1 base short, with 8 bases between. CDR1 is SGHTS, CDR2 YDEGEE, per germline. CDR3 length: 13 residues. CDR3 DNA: TGTGCCAGCAGCGTGACAGCGAACACTGAAGCTTTCTTT. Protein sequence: CASSVTANTEAFF.